This T cell receptor (beta chain) was sequenced in a study of cytomegalovirus exposure and HLA in healthy donors. As for this clone: Its antigen is not identified.

Study-wide points: A missense variant in DCLRE1C was later tied to TCR beta V- and J-gene trimming.

This PCR relied on a set of 60 Vbeta primers and 13 Jbeta primers. Assay used: immunoSEQ multiplex PCR; TCRdb lists only in-frame clones, some missing. The data show roughly 120,000 clones, 55% to 75% seen once. The specimen sequenced was PBMCs. The sequence derives from a woman aged 40 to 50 in good health and CMV-seropositive.

The CDR3 reads CASSNRWGQGFRLRLGYTF. The DNA of the CDR3 is TGTGCCAGCAGCAACCGTTGGGGACAGGGTTTCCGCTTACGGTTGGGCTACACCTTC. J is TRBJ1-2 and V is TRBV28; 9 bases map to TRBD1. Germline-derived CDR1 and CDR2 are MDHEN and SYDVKM. The CDR3 consists of 19 residues. V trimming: 6 bases; J trimming: 8 bases; junction bases outside the gene matches: 25.